The present T cell receptor (beta chain) was sequenced within a study of graft-versus-host responses after intestinal transplantation. Study as a whole: Grafts that recipients had were multivisceral, liver-intestinal, or isolated intestinal transplants. The whole recipient group had anti-thymocyte globulin induction followed by tacrolimus and steroids for around 3 years.

Assay: immunoSEQ multiplex PCR; the TCRdb copy retains only in-frame clones and omits some. The data contain over 100,000 clones, approximately 95% of them singletons. In the case of this clone: What it binds is unknown.

J lost 7 bases, V lost 8 bases, and 17 bases had no gene match. Germline-derived CDR1 and CDR2 are MNHEY and SMNVEV (reference sequence). This CDR3 is 16 amino acids long. This sequence joins TRBV27 and TRBJ2-1; 7 bases are a match to TRBD1. The material sequenced was unstimulated CD4+ T cells sorted from spleen or lymph node cells, taken before intestinal transplant. The TCR was taken from a human donor who received an intestinal transplant. The DNA of the CDR3 is TGTGCCAGCTCCAAAATGACAGGGTGGGGCCGAAATGAGCAGTTCTTC. Protein sequence: CASSKMTGWGRNEQFF.